The 32 T cell receptor beta chains given below trace back to one sample, sequenced in a study of T cells in Graves' hyperthyroidism and ophthalmopathy. TCR beta CDR3 regions were amplified from RNA. The study used the HTBI primer set for a first-round RT-PCR of the TCR CDR3. Each CDR3 protein gets one entry after TCRdb re-called the multiplex PCR reads with MiXCR. The top ten hold around 7.7% of the sample, which has about 610,000 distinct CDR3 sequences, under 60% seen once. Sequences were obtained from peripheral blood or thyroid tissue (not recorded which). These receptors were taken from a woman in her late teens or twenties with Graves' hyperthyroidism.

J is TRBJ2-7 and V is TRBV10-3; 7 nucleotides line up with TRBD1. V lost 5 bases, J lost 9 bases, and 16 bases stayed unmatched. The germline gives CDR1 ENHRY, CDR2 SYGVKD. The length of the CDR3 is 15 residues. As DNA, the CDR3 is TGTGCCATCAGTTCGACAGGGTCGACGGGGAACATGCAGTACTTC. Residues: CAISSTGSTGNMQYF.

This chain links TRBV10-3 with TRBJ2-5; 11 bases agree with TRBD2. The CDR3 totals 15 residues. The V segment lost 2 bases and the J segment 5 bases; nucleotides outside the gene matches: 4. The germline V gene encodes CDR1 ENHRY and CDR2 SYGVKD. CDR3 DNA sequence: TGTGCCATCAGTGAGGGGACTAGCGGTTGGGAGACCCAGTACTTC. This gives the protein CAISEGTSGWETQYF.

The genes are TRBV9 and TRBJ2-3, with 14 bases matching TRBD2. The CDR3 contains 17 residues. CDR1 and CDR2 (germline): SGDLS, YYNGEE. V shed 0 bases, J shed 4 bases, and the junction held 4 bases outside the gene matches. The CDR3 DNA follows: TGTGCCAGCAGCGTAGCTACGGGACTAGCGGGAGCAGATACGCAGTATTTT. Residues: CASSVATGLAGADTQYF.

This clonotype occurred many times. The chain has TRBV5-6 and TRBJ1-2; D not certain. The CDR3 length is 15 residues. Trimming pared 0 bases from V and 7 bases from J, leaving 16 bases between. Germline V gene lookup returns CDR1 SGHDT and CDR2 YYEEEE. Written as DNA, the CDR3 is TGTGCCAGCAGCTTGGCCAAGGGAGTCTCCGGTGGCTACACCTTC. Amino acid sequence: CASSLAKGVSGGYTF.

The chain joins TRBV24-1 to TRBJ2-3, with D tentatively TRBD2 (5 bases). The CDR3 is made up of 13 amino acids. Trimming shortened V by 9 bases and J by 5 bases, and 14 bases separated the two germline ends. The V gene's germline CDR1 is KGHDR and CDR2 SFDVKD. CDR3 sequence: CATGRGREDTQYF. DNA of the CDR3: TGTGCCACCGGACGAGGGAGAGAAGATACGCAGTATTTT.

Comment on this clonotype: Being one base from a much bigger clone, this may be a read error. This chain joins TRBV6-5 and TRBJ1-6; TRBD1 agrees at 8 bases. Germline V gene sequence: CDR1 MNHEY, CDR2 SVGAGI. The V and J ends lost 2 bases and 8 bases, in that order; junction bases with no gene match: 8. The CDR3 loop spans 16 amino acids. CDR3 in DNA: TGTGCCAGCAGTTACCCGACAGGGGTGAACGATTCACCCCTCCACTTT. It specifies CASSYPTGVNDSPLHF.

V usage is TRBV29-1 and J usage is TRBJ2-7; TRBD1 aligns across 8 bases. CDR1 and CDR2 from the germline V gene are SQVTM and ANQGSEA. CDR3 size: 11 residues. CDR3 in amino acids: CSFDRGGEQYF. DNA of the CDR3: TGCAGTTTTGACAGGGGAGGAGAGCAGTACTTC.

The sample holds many counts of this clonotype. The rearrangement uses TRBV6-2 or TRBV6-3 and TRBJ2-5; tentative D call: TRBD1 (6 bases). Germline V gene lookup returns CDR1 MNHEY and CDR2 SVGEGT. This CDR3 is 15 amino acids long. V was cut by 5 bases and J by 1 base, with 14 bases left in between. The CDR3 sequence: CASSNRADSQETQYF. CDR3 nucleotides: TGTGCCAGCAGTAACCGAGCGGACAGCCAAGAGACCCAGTACTTC.

The rearrangement links TRBV20-1 to TRBJ1-2; D perhaps matches TRBD1 (6 bases). Trimming shortened V by 3 bases and J by 4 bases, and 12 bases separated the two germline ends. The CDR3 spans 13 residues. Germline values: CDR1 DFQATT, CDR2 SNEGSKA (reference sequence). The CDR3 sequence: CSASQGQAYGYTF. CDR3 DNA sequence: TGCAGTGCTAGTCAGGGACAAGCCTATGGCTACACCTTC.

The CDR3 here is CAWSVQAGQGTYEQYF. The CDR3 nucleotides are TGTGCCTGGAGTGTCCAAGCGGGACAGGGTACCTACGAGCAGTACTTC. This rearrangement joins TRBV30 to TRBJ2-7, with TRBD1 matching 9 bases. This CDR3 has 16 residues. Trimming took 0 bases from V and 2 from J; bases not matched to a gene: 8. Per germline, CDR1 GTSNPN and CDR2 SVGIG (reference sequence).

This clonotype was observed a handful of times. The gene calls are TRBV27 and TRBJ2-7, with D maybe TRBD1 (6 bases). The CDR3 is 14 residues long. CDR1 is MNHEY and CDR2 is SMNVEV in the germline V gene (reference sequence). V was cut by 10 bases and J by 3 bases, with 19 bases left in between. The DNA of the CDR3 is TGTGCCATAGCCTCGACAGGTCACTACTACGAGCAGTACTTC. It yields the protein CAIASTGHYYEQYF.

This clonotype came up many times. V is TRBV12-3 or TRBV12-4 and J is TRBJ1-1, with TRBD1 matching 7 bases. Trimming cost V 10 bases and J 1 base; bases outside gene matches: 9. The CDR3 consists of 14 residues. Here the CDR3 DNA reads TGTGCCAATTTTGCCCGACAGGGGAACACTGAAGCTTTCTTT. Its protein is CANFARQGNTEAFF.

The chain uses TRBV10-3 and TRBJ2-6, with D perhaps given as TRBD1 or TRBD2 (5 bases each). CDR3 size: 19 residues. Trimming took 0 bases from V and 0 from J, leaving 15 bases between them. The germline gives CDR1 ENHRY, CDR2 SYGVKD. CDR3 residues: CAISESVQGPSSGANVLTF. The CDR3 region has the DNA TGTGCCATCAGTGAGTCGGTTCAGGGACCCAGCTCTGGGGCCAACGTCCTGACTTTC.

This clonotype was seen ten or more times. The chain carries TRBV28 and TRBJ1-4; the D is unclear. V lost 7 bases to trimming and J lost 8 bases, with 20 bases between them. This CDR3 has 15 residues. Germline V gene lookup returns CDR1 MDHEN and CDR2 SYDVKM. CDR3: CASTTLGGSREKLFF. CDR3 nucleotides: TGTGCCAGCACTACCCTGGGAGGAAGTCGAGAAAAACTGTTTTTT.

The rearrangement links TRBV2 to TRBJ2-3, with D possibly matching TRBD1 (6 bases). Per the germline V gene, CDR1 is SNHLY and CDR2 is FYNNEI. The CDR3 spans 13 residues. V was shortened by 6 bases and J by 1 base, with 8 bases between the two germline ends. CDR3 sequence: CASSYRGTDTQYF. The CDR3 DNA is TGTGCCAGCAGCTACAGGGGCACAGATACGCAGTATTTT.

There are many counts of this clonotype. A much larger clone is a single base away; this may be a read error. J is TRBJ2-2 and V is TRBV29-1, with 8 bases matching TRBD1. Germline V CDR1 and CDR2: SQVTM, ANQGSEA. The CDR3 totals 13 residues. With 6 bases clipped from V and 7 bases from J, the junction kept 7 bases outside the gene matches. CDR3 in amino acids: CSVATGAGGELFF. The CDR3 coding sequence is TGCAGCGTCGCGACAGGGGCAGGCGGGGAGCTGTTTTTT.

Many counts were recorded for this clonotype. The chain employs TRBV3-1 and TRBJ2-5, with a weak D call TRBD2 (5 bases). Trimming shortened V by 4 bases and J by 5 bases, and 11 bases separated the two germline ends. CDR1 and CDR2 from the germline V gene are LGHDT and YNNKEL (reference sequence). The CDR3 covers 13 residues. CDR3 in amino acids: CASSLQPGETQYF. The CDR3 DNA is TGTGCCAGCAGCCTTCAACCGGGGGAGACCCAGTACTTC.

This clonotype was picked up a small number of times. The rearrangement uses TRBV29-1 and TRBJ2-1, with 10 nucleotides matching TRBD2. This CDR3 is built from 17 residues. Per the germline V gene, CDR1 is SQVTM and CDR2 is ANQGSEA. Trimming cost V 7 bases and J 1 base; bases outside gene matches: 13. In DNA form, the CDR3 reads TGCAGCGCCATCGGGCTAGCGGGAGCAAAATCCTACAATGAGCAGTTCTTC. Translation: CSAIGLAGAKSYNEQFF.

Points on this clonotype: Germline is not matched at one junction end, which may reflect a read error. The CDR3 loop reads CASSPGRQFGETQHF. The CDR3 nucleotides are TGTGCCAGCAGCCCCGGCCGACAGTTTGGAGAGACCCAGCACTTC. This chain connects TRBV7-2 to TRBJ2-5, with D possibly TRBD1 on 5 matching bases. Germline V lookup: CDR1 SGHTA, CDR2 FQGNSA. The CDR3 sequence is 15 residues long.

There are many counts of this clonotype. This rearrangement joins TRBV4-1 to TRBJ1-2; possible D gene TRBD1, 5 bases. The CDR3 totals 15 residues. V lost 5 bases and J 1 base, leaving 14 bases between the germline ends. Germline loops: CDR1 MGHRA, CDR2 YSYEKL. This CDR3 reads CASSDFRQLNYGYTF. In nucleotides, the CDR3 is TGCGCCAGCAGCGACTTTAGACAGCTTAACTATGGCTACACCTTC.

In this sample, this clonotype turned up many times. The J gene is TRBJ1-6, the V gene TRBV7-9; D uncertain. Trimming took off 1 base at V and 9 bases at J, with 7 bases between the two ends. CDR3 length: 13 residues. Per germline, CDR1 SEHNR and CDR2 FQNEAQ (reference sequence). The CDR3 loop is CASSLGGVSPLHF. CDR3 DNA sequence: TGTGCCAGCAGCTTAGGTGGGGTTTCACCCCTCCACTTT.

A note on this clonotype: At one end, the junction sequence differs from germline, possibly due to a read error. The J gene is TRBJ2-1, the V gene TRBV7-3; 10 nucleotides match TRBD2. Germline V gene sequence: CDR1 SGHTA, CDR2 FQGTGA. This CDR3 is built from 15 residues. The DNA for the CDR3 is TGTGCCAACAGCTTTAGCGGGAGGAGCGACAATGAGCAGTTCTTC. This codes for CANSFSGRSDNEQFF.

The V call is TRBV5-1, the J call TRBJ2-5; D is unresolved. CDR3 length equals 14 residues. V gave up 0 bases and J gave up 5 bases, with 11 bases separating them. In germline, CDR1 is SGHRS, CDR2 YFSETQ. The CDR3 here is CASSLAVGWETQYF. CDR3 sequence (DNA): TGCGCCAGCAGCTTGGCCGTGGGTTGGGAGACCCAGTACTTC.

Points on this clonotype: This may arise from a read error, as a much more abundant clone is one base away. This chain uses TRBV7-2 with TRBJ2-7; possibly TRBD2 for D (6 bases). Germline CDR1 SGHTA, CDR2 FQGNSA. Deletions cut 1 base from V and 3 bases from J, with 13 bases between. There are 15 residues in the CDR3. CDR3 amino acids: CASSLVVGGYYEQYF. DNA of the CDR3: TGTGCCAGCAGCTTAGTGGTGGGAGGCTACTACGAGCAGTACTTC.

This clonotype was counted between two and nine times. The chain has TRBV29-1 and TRBJ2-3; D is perhaps TRBD1 (6 bases). Germline V gene sequence: CDR1 SQVTM, CDR2 ANQGSEA. Trimming cost V 2 bases and J 2 bases, with 17 bases left between them. The CDR3 has 16 amino acids. The CDR3 protein is CSVEWGRGGITDTQYF. The CDR3 DNA is TGCAGCGTTGAATGGGGCAGGGGTGGCATCACAGATACGCAGTATTTT.

V gene TRBV29-1 combines with J gene TRBJ1-4; tentative D call: TRBD1 (5 bases). With 6 bases removed from V and 8 bases from J, the gap between germline ends came to 10 bases. The CDR3 is made up of 11 amino acids. The V gene's germline CDR1 is SQVTM and CDR2 ANQGSEA. CDR3 in amino acids: CSVGGPEKLFF. The CDR3 coding sequence is TGCAGCGTGGGGGGACCCGAAAAACTGTTTTTT.

This clonotype was recorded many times. The V and J genes are TRBV7-9 and TRBJ1-5; 8 nucleotides align to TRBD1. CDR3 size: 14 residues. Trimming at V came to 5 bases and at J to 4 bases, leaving 4 bases not matched to a gene. CDR1 is SEHNR and CDR2 is FQNEAQ in the germline V gene (reference sequence). CDR3 nucleotides: TGTGCCAGCAGCCCGACAGGGGAAAATCAGCCCCAGCATTTT. Residues: CASSPTGENQPQHF.

The rearrangement links TRBV10-3 to TRBJ1-1; D gene ambiguous. Germline V gene lookup returns CDR1 ENHRY and CDR2 SYGVKD. The CDR3 length is 15 residues. V lost 6 bases and J lost 14, with 28 bases in between. CDR3 sequence reads: CAIRTGLAESTEQFF. The CDR3 nucleotides are TGTGCCATCAGGACTGGACTAGCGGAAAGCACTGAGCAGTTCTTT.

The rearrangement links TRBV9 to TRBJ2-2; tentative D call: TRBD2 (6 bases). CDR3 length: 13 residues. V was shortened by 2 bases and J by 7 bases, with 9 bases between the two germline ends. Germline CDR1 SGDLS, CDR2 YYNGEE. CDR3 residues: CASSVTTSGELFF. DNA of the CDR3: TGTGCCAGCAGCGTCACGACTAGCGGGGAGCTGTTTTTT.

In this sample, this clonotype turned up many times. CDR3 amino acids: CASKRTGVSETQYF. CDR3 sequence (DNA): TGTGCCAGCAAGAGGACAGGGGTCTCTGAGACCCAGTACTTC. The J gene is TRBJ2-5, the V gene TRBV6-2 or TRBV6-3; the match to TRBD1 covers 9 bases. The CDR3 spans 14 residues. V lost 7 bases and J lost 5; bases outside the gene matches: 8. Per the germline V gene, CDR1 is MNHEY and CDR2 is SVGEGT.

With respect to this clonotype: This may arise from a read error, as a much more abundant clone is one base away. This chain joins TRBV7-2 and TRBJ2-7; the D gene is possibly TRBD2 (6 bases). CDR3 size: 15 residues. Germline values: CDR1 SGHTA, CDR2 FQGNSA. The CDR3 DNA follows: TGCGCCAGCAGCCAAGATGAGGGAGGCTACTACGAGCAGTACTTC. It is translated as CASSQDEGGYYEQYF.

This clonotype has a count of ten or more. The V and J genes are TRBV6-6 and TRBJ2-7; maybe TRBD2 (5 bases). This CDR3 is built from 12 residues. The germline V gene has CDR1 MNHNY and CDR2 SVGAGI (reference sequence). V lost 2 bases to trimming and J lost 6 bases, with 8 bases between them. The CDR3 DNA reads as TGTGCCAGCAGTTACCTAGCTGGCGAGCAGTACTTC. Protein product: CASSYLAGEQYF.